A single sample is the source of the 13 T cell receptor beta chains below, sequenced in a study of human T cells and chemical hapten exposure. Time point given: patch test 2, 6 weeks after DPC sensitization. Treatment denoted: therapeutic diphenylcyclopropenone sensitization with weekly scalp DPC. TCRdb reprocessed the RACE reads via MiXCR and lists one record per CDR3 protein. The sample shows some 88,000 distinct CDR3 sequences, approximately 10% of them seen only once. The input for sequencing was whole blood, taken in connection with sensitization to the hapten diphenylcyclopropenone (DPC). The receptors derive from a man between 35 and 55 years old with alopecia areata. Some clones in this sample may be carry-over from other donors' samples.

This clonotype was seen only a few times. The chain uses TRBV29-1 and TRBJ2-5, with D possibly matching TRBD2 (5 bases). V lost 4 bases to trimming and J lost 5 bases, with 14 bases between them. Germline V lookup: CDR1 SQVTM, CDR2 ANQGSEA. This CDR3 has 13 amino acids. CDR3 protein: CSVGGSRGETQYF. Written as DNA, the CDR3 is TGCAGCGTTGGAGGGAGCAGAGGCGAGACCCAGTACTTC. The variable domain in full, with the rest retrieved from reference TRBV29-1 and TRBJ2-5, is SAVISQKPSRDICQRGTSLTIQCQVDSQVTMMFWYRQQPGQSLTLIATANQGSEATYESGFVIDKFPISRPNLTFSTLTVSNMSPEDSSIYLCSVGGSRGETQYFGPGTRLLVL.

J is TRBJ2-7 and V is TRBV6-2 or TRBV6-3; D is perhaps TRBD2 (6 bases). Germline lookup yields CDR1 MNHEY and CDR2 SVGEGT. CDR3 length equals 15 residues. Trimming pared 4 bases from V and 2 bases from J, leaving 15 bases between. The CDR3 region is CASSSRGSGTYEQYF. The CDR3 DNA reads TGTGCCAGCAGTTCCCGGGGTAGCGGTACCTACGAGCAGTACTTC.

A remark on this clonotype: This could be a read error, since a much larger clone is one nucleotide away. The rearrangement uses TRBV6-1 and TRBJ2-1; 14 bases align to TRBD2. The DNA end favors TRBJ2-7, so the J call may be wrong. The CDR3 spans 16 residues. Germline CDR1 is MNHNS and CDR2 is SASEGT. In DNA form, the CDR3 reads TGTGCCAGCAGTGACCAGACTAGCGGGAGGGCGGGTGAGCAGTACTTC. Encoded protein: CASSDQTSGRAGEQYF.

V gene TRBV5-4 combines with J gene TRBJ2-7, with 12 bases aligning to TRBD2. Germline loops: CDR1 SGHNT, CDR2 YYREEE (reference sequence). V lost 0 bases to trimming and J lost 6 bases; unmatched junction nucleotides: 7. This CDR3 is built from 16 residues. The CDR3 is CASSLDGLAGWSEQYF. CDR3 nucleotide sequence: TGTGCCAGCAGCTTGGATGGACTAGCGGGGTGGAGCGAGCAGTACTTC.

V usage is TRBV7-2 and J usage is TRBJ2-3; D unresolved. Looked up from germline, CDR1 is SGHTA and CDR2 is FQGNSA. This CDR3 contains 14 residues. The ends were cut back, 3 bases at V and 8 bases at J, with 15 bases in the middle. DNA of the CDR3: TGTGCCAGCAGCTTGGAACGTCGGGCAACTACGCAGTATTTT. As protein: CASSLERRATTQYF.

This clonotype has more than one count but fewer than ten. This chain connects TRBV13 to TRBJ2-5; no firm D call. Germline CDR1 reads PRHDT; CDR2 reads FYEKMQ (reference sequence). The CDR3 is 12 amino acids. V lost 1 base to trimming and J lost 5 bases, with 5 bases between them. CDR3 amino acids: CASSLVVETQYF. DNA for the CDR3: TGTGCCAGCAGCTTAGTTGTTGAGACCCAGTACTTC.

The chain combines TRBV11-1 with TRBJ2-1; 8 nucleotides agree with TRBD2. The germline V gene has CDR1 SGHAT and CDR2 FQDESV (reference sequence). The CDR3 has 16 residues. The trim removed 5 bases at V and 4 bases at J, leaving 10 bases unmatched. CDR3 coding DNA: TGTGCCAGCAGCCTCTTAGCGGGACTTAGGTACAATGAGCAGTTCTTC. Its protein is CASSLLAGLRYNEQFF.

This clonotype was observed at least ten times. In DNA form, the CDR3 reads TGTGCCAGCAGTTTGGACTCACAGGGAGGGAGTACAGATACGCAGTATTTT. This encodes CASSLDSQGGSTDTQYF. V gene TRBV6-5 combines with J gene TRBJ2-3, with D tentatively TRBD2 (7 bases). The CDR3 length is 17 residues. The germline CDR1 and CDR2 sequences are MNHEY and SVGAGI. V lost 4 bases and J lost 3, with 20 bases in between.

This rearrangement joins TRBV7-6 to TRBJ2-2, with 9 bases fitting TRBD2. J was trimmed by 5 bases and V by 3 bases; bases with no gene match: 10. Germline values: CDR1 SGHVS, CDR2 FNYEAQ. The CDR3 sequence is 17 residues long. In DNA form, the CDR3 reads TGTGCCAGCAGCTTTAATTCCCGACTAGCGGATACCGGGGAGCTGTTTTTT. This encodes CASSFNSRLADTGELFF.

This clonotype was detected only a few times. CDR3 in amino acids: CASSYQLRKGLGDSPLHF. The CDR3 coding sequence is TGTGCCAGCAGTTACCAACTTAGAAAGGGTTTGGGAGATTCACCCCTCCACTTT. The chain combines TRBV6-6 with TRBJ1-6, with D hard to call. This CDR3 region has 18 residues. The V gene's germline CDR1 is MNHNY and CDR2 SVGAGI (reference sequence). Trimming cost V 2 bases and J 8 bases, with 22 bases left between them.

CDR3 loop: CASSHQGDSGTNVLTF. The CDR3 DNA sequence: TGTGCCAGCAGCCACCAGGGGGATTCCGGGACCAACGTCCTGACTTTC. The V and J genes are TRBV7-9 and TRBJ2-6; 7 bases align to TRBD1. This CDR3 has 16 amino acids. CDR1 is SEHNR and CDR2 is FQNEAQ in the germline V gene (reference sequence). V was clipped by 5 bases and J by 8 bases; unmatched bases: 12.

This clonotype has just a few counts. The J gene is TRBJ1-3, the V gene TRBV19; D is undetermined. CDR1 LNHDA and CDR2 SQIVND come from the germline V gene (reference sequence). The CDR3 has 15 amino acids. V dropped 4 bases and J dropped 0 bases, with 10 bases sitting between them. This CDR3 is CASSSSGPSGNTIYF. Here the CDR3 DNA reads TGTGCCAGTAGTAGTTCAGGTCCCTCTGGAAACACCATATATTTT. Supplemented by reference TRBV19 and TRBJ1-3, the full variable domain reads DGGITQSPKYLFRKEGQNVTLSCEQNLNHDAMYWYRQDPGQGLRLIYYSQIVNDFQKGDIAEGYSVSREKKESFPLTVTSAQKNPTAFYLCASSSSGPSGNTIYFGEGSWLTVV.

In its sample, this clonotype was seen many times. This chain connects TRBV29-1 to TRBJ1-3; TRBD1 is a possible D gene (5 bases). The CDR3 extends over 13 amino acids. With 3 bases removed from V and 3 bases from J, the gap between germline ends came to 9 bases. CDR1 is SQVTM and CDR2 is ANQGSEA in the germline V gene. The CDR3 reads CSVEGTVGNTIYF. In nucleotides, the CDR3 is TGCAGCGTTGAGGGGACGGTTGGAAACACCATATATTTT.